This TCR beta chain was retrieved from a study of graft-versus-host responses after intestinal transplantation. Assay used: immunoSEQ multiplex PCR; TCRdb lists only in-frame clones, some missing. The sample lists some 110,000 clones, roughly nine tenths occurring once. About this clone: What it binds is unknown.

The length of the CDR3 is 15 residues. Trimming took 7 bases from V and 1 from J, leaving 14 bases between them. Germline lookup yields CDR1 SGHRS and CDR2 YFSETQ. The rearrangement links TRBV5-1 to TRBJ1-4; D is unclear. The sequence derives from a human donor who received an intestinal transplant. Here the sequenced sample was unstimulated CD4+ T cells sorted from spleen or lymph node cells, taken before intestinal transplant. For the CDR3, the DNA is TGCGCCAGCCGCCCGGGAAATCGAACTAATGAAAAACTGTTTTTT. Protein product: CASRPGNRTNEKLFF.